A single sample gave rise to the 20 T cell receptor beta chains below, sequenced in a study of blood T cell repertoires in COVID-19. The repertoire was sequenced with immunoSEQ multiplex PCR; TCRdb's copy has only in-frame clones and lacks some. Among under 150,000 clones listed, approximately 86% were seen once. Sample: peripheral blood. The source is a woman between 35 and 50 years old with active or convalescent COVID-19.

The V gene is TRBV11-2, the J gene TRBJ2-3; perhaps TRBD1 as D (6 bases). Trimming cost V 3 bases and J 2 bases, with 12 bases left between them. Germline CDR1 reads SGHAT; CDR2 reads FQNNGV. This CDR3 has 15 amino acids. The CDR3 DNA reads TGTGCCAGCAGCTTTCAGGGGTCATACACAGATACGCAGTATTTT. Residues: CASSFQGSYTDTQYF.

CDR3 coding DNA: TGTGCCAGCAGCTTAGGACAGGGGGCAGGCAATGAGCAGTTCTTC. It specifies CASSLGQGAGNEQFF. This rearrangement joins TRBV9 to TRBJ2-1, with 11 bases that match TRBD1. The CDR3 runs to 15 residues. With V trimmed by 4 bases and J by 6 bases, 6 bases remained unmatched. Germline V gene data show CDR1 as SGDLS and CDR2 as YYNGEE.

The V and J genes are TRBV28 and TRBJ1-6; D perhaps matches TRBD1 (6 bases). The ends were cut back, 6 bases at V and 1 base at J, with 19 bases in the middle. Germline V CDR1 and CDR2: MDHEN, SYDVKM. The CDR3 loop spans 18 amino acids. CDR3 residues: CASSPPGQLGSYNSPLHF. CDR3 sequence (DNA): TGTGCCAGCAGCCCTCCCGGACAGCTTGGGTCCTATAATTCACCCCTCCACTTT.

A few counts support this clone. The chain combines TRBV18 with TRBJ1-2; a possible D gene is TRBD1 (6 bases). CDR3 length: 15 amino acids. Trimming shortened V by 2 bases and J by 4 bases, and 14 bases separated the two germline ends. The germline gives CDR1 KGHSH, CDR2 LQKENI. As DNA, the CDR3 is TGTGCCAGCTCACCAATGGCAGGGGAGGGCTATGGCTACACCTTC. The encoded protein is CASSPMAGEGYGYTF. Full variable domain (rest looked up from reference TRBV18 and TRBJ1-2): NAGVMQNPRHLVRRRGQEARLRCSPMKGHSHVYWYRQLPEEGLKFMVYLQKENIIDESGMPKERFSAEFPKEGPSILRIQQVVRGDSAAYFCASSPMAGEGYGYTFGSGTRLTVV.

The gene calls are TRBV27 and TRBJ1-6; D is ambiguous. V was trimmed by 8 bases and J by 7 bases, leaving 18 bases between them. Germline V gives CDR1 MNHEY, CDR2 SMNVEV (reference sequence). The CDR3 length is 15 residues. CDR3 in amino acids: CASVRRGLKNSPLHF. CDR3 bases: TGTGCCAGCGTCAGACGGGGATTGAAAAATTCACCCCTCCACTTT.

This chain connects TRBV27 to TRBJ1-1; 8 bases fit TRBD1. The ends lost 10 bases at V and 4 bases at J; junction bases unmatched: 8. The CDR3 is 13 amino acids. In germline, CDR1 is MNHEY, CDR2 SMNVEV (reference sequence). The CDR3 sequence is CATTDRVGTEAFF. The CDR3 DNA reads as TGTGCCACTACGGACAGGGTCGGCACTGAAGCTTTCTTT.

The rearrangement joins TRBV28 to TRBJ1-1, with TRBD1 matching 7 bases. In germline, CDR1 is MDHEN, CDR2 SYDVKM. V lost 7 bases and J lost 0; bases outside the gene matches: 8. The CDR3 consists of 15 residues. The CDR3 DNA sequence: TGTGCCAGCACGGTTGGGGACAGCATGAACACTGAAGCTTTCTTT. Translating gives CASTVGDSMNTEAFF.

The chain combines TRBV29-1 with TRBJ2-1; 8 positions match TRBD1. The CDR3 totals 16 residues. V was pared by 5 bases and J by 0 bases, with 9 bases of the junction left unmatched. CDR1 is SQVTM and CDR2 is ANQGSEA in the germline V gene. The CDR3 sequence: CSVLGQGGGSYNEQFF. CDR3 bases: TGCAGCGTTCTCGGACAGGGAGGCGGCTCCTACAATGAGCAGTTCTTC.

This chain connects TRBV10-2 to TRBJ1-2; D gene unclear. The CDR3 totals 14 residues. The V and J ends lost 2 bases and 5 bases respectively, with 12 bases between them. Germline V gene sequence: CDR1 WSHSY, CDR2 SAAADI. DNA of the CDR3: TGCGCCAGCAGTGAGGGCGCGGAGAGGTATGGCTACACCTTC. Protein product: CASSEGAERYGYTF.

The rearrangement joins TRBV6-8 to TRBJ1-2, with 8 bases that match TRBD1. The CDR3 loop spans 15 amino acids. V trimming: 7 bases; J trimming: 0 bases; junction bases outside the gene matches: 7. Germline values: CDR1 MNHGY, CDR2 SAAAGT. CDR3 sequence (DNA): TGTGCCAGCAATTTGGACAGGGCAACTAACTATGGCTACACCTTC. Translation: CASNLDRATNYGYTF.

This clone appeared a few times. V is TRBV6-1 and J is TRBJ1-1, with unresolved D. Germline CDR1 MNHNS, CDR2 SASEGT. Trimming left V 2 bases short and J 3 bases short, with 10 bases between. This CDR3 is 14 amino acids long. CDR3 DNA: TGTGCCAGCAGTGAACTACGGGATCACACTGAAGCTTTCTTT. Translation gives CASSELRDHTEAFF.

V gene TRBV10-3 combines with J gene TRBJ1-4; 7 bases agree with TRBD1. CDR1 and CDR2 from the germline V gene are ENHRY and SYGVKD. This CDR3 has 12 residues. The V gene end was trimmed by 10 bases and the J gene end by 8 bases; junction bases not matched to a gene: 7. CDR3: CATTSGGEKLFF. CDR3 nucleotide sequence: TGTGCCACTACCTCAGGGGGGGAAAAACTGTTTTTT.

The count of this clone is one. The chain uses TRBV2 and TRBJ2-2; a weak D match, TRBD1 (5 bases). With 8 bases removed from V and 2 bases from J, the gap between germline ends came to 12 bases. The CDR3 is 14 residues long. The germline CDR1 and CDR2 sequences are SNHLY and FYNNEI. CDR3 in DNA: TGTGCCAGCCAGGGCAGGGTTAACACCGGGGAGCTGTTTTTT. It codes for CASQGRVNTGELFF.

This clone was counted only a few times. The chain uses TRBV28 and TRBJ1-2, with D uncertain. V lost 8 bases to trimming and J lost 0 bases, with 16 bases between them. The CDR3 sequence is 15 residues long. CDR1 MDHEN and CDR2 SYDVKM come from the germline V gene. The CDR3 DNA reads as TGTGCCAGCCTGTCCGGAGCGATCCCTAACTATGGCTACACCTTC. Protein sequence: CASLSGAIPNYGYTF.

The chain links TRBV11-2 to TRBJ2-4; possibly TRBD1 for D (6 bases). Per germline, CDR1 SGHAT and CDR2 FQNNGV. The CDR3 consists of 14 residues. Trimming shortened V by 1 base and J by 12 bases, and 16 bases separated the two germline ends. CDR3 sequence (DNA): TGTGCCAGCAGCTTAGGGGCCTTTCAGGGGAATCAGTACTTC. Protein sequence: CASSLGAFQGNQYF.

The gene calls are TRBV5-1 and TRBJ1-1, with TRBD1 identical over 8 bases. This CDR3 has 13 amino acids. CDR1 and CDR2 from the germline V gene are SGHRS and YFSETQ. Trimming cost V 4 bases and J 11 bases; bases outside gene matches: 10. CDR3 nucleotides: TGCGCCAGCAGCCCCGACAGGGGAGGATCGGCTTTCTTT. Protein sequence: CASSPDRGGSAFF.

The chain combines TRBV11-2 with TRBJ1-5; 7 bases line up with TRBD1. Germline V CDR1 and CDR2: SGHAT, FQNNGV. This CDR3 has 16 residues. V lost 5 bases, J lost 3 bases, and 10 bases stayed unmatched. Written as DNA, the CDR3 is TGTGCCAGCAGCGTAACAACAGGGGCGCACAATCAGCCCCAGCATTTT. It yields the protein CASSVTTGAHNQPQHF.

The chain couples TRBV5-6 to TRBJ2-7; 8 bases map to TRBD2. The CDR3 totals 13 residues. Germline V gene lookup returns CDR1 SGHDT and CDR2 YYEEEE. V dropped 2 bases and J dropped 3; count of bases not matched to a gene: 1. The CDR3 reads CASSFLAGYEQYF. CDR3 DNA sequence: TGTGCCAGCAGCTTTCTAGCGGGCTACGAGCAGTACTTC.

The J gene is TRBJ2-1, the V gene TRBV6-5, with 7 nucleotides matching TRBD1. V trimming: 4 bases; J trimming: 2 bases; junction bases outside the gene matches: 5. Germline V gene lookup returns CDR1 MNHEY and CDR2 SVGAGI. The CDR3 covers 15 residues. CDR3 nucleotide sequence: TGTGCCAGCAGTTTCCGGGACAGTACCTACAATGAGCAGTTCTTC. It yields the protein CASSFRDSTYNEQFF.

The chain is built from TRBV5-1 and TRBJ2-1; 10 nucleotides align to TRBD1. The CDR3 consists of 15 residues. The V gene's germline CDR1 is SGHRS and CDR2 YFSETQ. The V segment lost 0 bases and the J segment 9 bases; nucleotides outside the gene matches: 6. This CDR3 is CASSLEPTGGREQFF. DNA for the CDR3: TGCGCCAGCAGCTTGGAGCCGACAGGGGGCCGTGAGCAGTTCTTC.